The 13 T cell receptor beta chains in this list originate from one sample, sequenced in a study of blood T cells in healthy people across ages. A sample-barcoded 5' primer and a J-beta primer mix were used in a second PCR of roughly 6 to 11 cycles. TCRdb called the 5' RACE reads again in MiXCR, with one record for every CDR3 protein. The data hold some 670,000 distinct CDR3 sequences, with around 50% observed a single time. Sequenced material: blood. The source is an elderly woman in good health.

A note on this clonotype: A read error may be the cause here, since a much bigger clone is one base away. The V call is TRBV6-6, the J call TRBJ2-1; D is unclear. V lost 8 bases, J lost 0 bases, and 11 bases lay in between. Germline V gives CDR1 MNHNY, CDR2 SVGAGI (reference sequence). The CDR3 loop spans 14 amino acids. CDR3 bases: TGTGCCAGCGGCGGTGGGGACTCCTACAATGAGCAGTTCTTC. Its translation: CASGGGDSYNEQFF.

In its sample, this clonotype was seen many times. This chain links TRBV27 with TRBJ2-3; 9 bases are shared with TRBD1. V lost 6 bases, J lost 2 bases, and 12 bases stayed unmatched. The CDR3 covers 17 residues. Per the germline V gene, CDR1 is MNHEY and CDR2 is SMNVEV (reference sequence). CDR3 sequence (DNA): TGTGCCAGCAGCTATACCACAGGGGGCGAGAACACAGATACGCAGTATTTT. This codes for CASSYTTGGENTDTQYF.

This clonotype was counted at least ten times. The gene calls are TRBV24-1 and TRBJ2-5; 7 bases match TRBD1. Germline lookup yields CDR1 KGHDR and CDR2 SFDVKD. J was trimmed by 5 bases and V by 1 base; bases with no gene match: 3. The CDR3 extends over 14 amino acids. The CDR3 DNA reads TGTGCCACCAGTGATTTAGGACAGGCTGAGACCCAGTACTTC. Encoded protein: CATSDLGQAETQYF.

This clonotype was picked up many times. The rearrangement links TRBV29-1 to TRBJ2-1, with D unresolved. Germline CDR1 is SQVTM and CDR2 is ANQGSEA. This CDR3 is built from 12 residues. The germline V and J ends were trimmed by 7 bases and 6 bases, with 13 bases remaining between them. CDR3 residues: CSASNRANEQFF. CDR3 sequence (DNA): TGCAGCGCATCGAATAGGGCCAATGAGCAGTTCTTC.

The V gene is TRBV27, the J gene TRBJ2-7; 8 bases line up with TRBD1. The CDR3 covers 17 residues. V lost 5 bases to trimming and J lost 0 bases; unmatched junction nucleotides: 12. The germline V gene has CDR1 MNHEY and CDR2 SMNVEV (reference sequence). The DNA of the CDR3 is TGTGCCAGCAGTGGATGTACAGGGGGAAAAAGCTCCTACGAGCAGTACTTC. Translated, it gives CASSGCTGGKSSYEQYF.

There are many counts of this clonotype. In DNA, the CDR3 is TGTGCCAGCAGCATGACAGGGGTTAACTATGGCTACACCTTC. This translates into CASSMTGVNYGYTF. The chain recombines TRBV12-3 or TRBV12-4 with TRBJ1-2; 8 bases fit TRBD1. The ends lost 6 bases at V and 1 base at J; junction bases unmatched: 4. The CDR3 sequence is 14 residues long.

The CDR3 DNA follows: TGTGCCAGCAGTAACCCGGCAGTAGCGGGCACGTACGAGCAGTACTTC. Protein product: CASSNPAVAGTYEQYF. The chain has TRBV6-6 and TRBJ2-7; 7 nucleotides align to TRBD2. Germline CDR1 MNHNY, CDR2 SVGAGI (reference sequence). The trim removed 5 bases at V and 4 bases at J, leaving 14 bases unmatched. This CDR3 is 16 amino acids long.

The chain is built from TRBV20-1 and TRBJ2-5, with 8 nucleotides matching TRBD2. Germline V gene data show CDR1 as DFQATT and CDR2 as SNEGSKA (reference sequence). V lost 0 bases and J lost 12; bases outside the gene matches: 9. The CDR3 is 13 amino acids. The CDR3 DNA is TGCAGTGCTAGAGATCTTCAGCGGGAGTACGAGTACTTC. The encoded protein is CSARDLQREYEYF.

As concerns this clonotype: A read error is possible here, since a much larger clone lies one base away. The J gene is TRBJ2-1, the V gene TRBV10-3; 11 positions match TRBD2. After removal of 2 bases from V and 10 bases from J, the junction contained 7 bases not matched to a gene. The CDR3 is made up of 15 amino acids. The germline V gene encodes CDR1 ENHRY and CDR2 SYGVKD. CDR3 region: CAISEVSGRGYEQFF. The CDR3 DNA reads as TGTGCCATCAGTGAGGTTAGCGGGAGGGGCTACGAGCAGTTCTTC.

V is TRBV27 and J is TRBJ1-2; D remains unclear. The CDR3 has 14 amino acids. CDR1 MNHEY and CDR2 SMNVEV come from the germline V gene (reference sequence). Trimming pared 8 bases from V and 2 bases from J, leaving 15 bases between. CDR3 sequence: CASREAGGNYGYTF. The CDR3 bases are TGTGCCAGCCGAGAGGCCGGCGGGAACTATGGCTACACCTTC.

At least ten counts were recorded for this clonotype. This chain links TRBV27 with TRBJ1-4, with a weak D call TRBD1 (5 bases). Trimming took off 2 bases at V and 8 bases at J, with 15 bases between the two ends. The CDR3 sequence is 15 residues long. CDR1 and CDR2 from the germline V gene are MNHEY and SMNVEV (reference sequence). CDR3 bases: TGTGCCAGCAGTTTAGAGGTCCCACCAGGGGAAAAACTGTTTTTT. Its protein product is CASSLEVPPGEKLFF. The full variable domain, in which reference TRBV27 and TRBJ1-4 provide the parts outside the CDR3, is EAQVTQNPRYLITVTGKKLTVTCSQNMNHEYMSWYRQDPGLGLRQIYYSMNVEVTDKGDVPEGYKVSRKEKRNFPLILESPSPNQTSLYFCASSLEVPPGEKLFFGSGTQLSVL.

This clonotype has a handful of counts. A much larger clone differs by one base, so this may be a read error. The chain couples TRBV7-6 to TRBJ2-5, with TRBD2 matching 10 bases. The J call may be in error: the DNA end matches TRBJ2-7 better. The CDR3 spans 16 residues. Germline values: CDR1 SGHVS, CDR2 FNYEAQ. The CDR3 DNA reads as TGTGCCAGCAGCTTAGGCTCTAGCGGGAGTAGTTGCGAGCAGTACTTC. It specifies CASSLGSSGSSCEQYF.

The CDR3 sequence: CSARDPPGGANQPQHF. CDR3 coding DNA: TGCAGTGCTAGAGACCCTCCCGGGGGGGCCAATCAGCCCCAGCATTTT. This chain connects TRBV20-1 to TRBJ1-5, with D possibly being TRBD1 (6 bases). Germline assignment: CDR1 DFQATT and CDR2 SNEGSKA (reference sequence). The CDR3 covers 16 residues. V dropped 0 bases and J dropped 3 bases, with 15 bases sitting between them.